The 9 T cell receptor beta chains reported below all come from one sample, sequenced in a study of cytomegalovirus exposure and HLA in healthy donors. In the PCR, 60 Vbeta and 13 Jbeta primers were used. The table came from immunoSEQ multiplex PCR; TCRdb's copy has only in-frame clones and leaves some out. The table has over 250,000 clones, about 66% seen once. The sample consisted of PBMCs. These receptors were taken from a female donor in good health and CMV-seronegative.

This clone was counted between two and nine times. V usage is TRBV5-1 and J usage is TRBJ2-6; tentative D call: TRBD1 (5 bases). V dropped 6 bases and J dropped 4 bases, with 11 bases sitting between them. From germline, CDR1 is SGHRS and CDR2 YFSETQ. The CDR3 is made up of 14 amino acids. The CDR3 sequence: CASTPREGANVLTF. CDR3 nucleotides: TGCGCCAGCACCCCCAGGGAAGGGGCCAACGTCCTGACTTTC.

Only a few counts were recorded for this clone. The CDR3 region has the DNA TGTGCCAGCAGTGAACGGACAGCGGATGAAGCTTTCTTT. Its translation is CASSERTADEAFF. The chain uses TRBV25-1 and TRBJ1-1, with D possibly matching TRBD1 (6 bases). Germline assignment: CDR1 MGHDK and CDR2 SYGVNS. The CDR3 has 13 residues. Trimming took off 2 bases at V and 7 bases at J, with 11 bases between the two ends. Full variable domain (missing parts from reference TRBV25-1 and TRBJ1-1): EADIYQTPRYLVIGTGKKITLECSQTMGHDKMYWYQQDPGMELHLIHYSYGVNSTEKGDLSSESTVSRIRTEHFPLTLESARPSHTSQYLCASSERTADEAFFGQGTRLTVV.

Regarding this clone: This same CDR3 is encoded by further DNA sequences in the sample. CDR3 in DNA: TGTGCCAGCAGCCTCCAGGGGTGGGAGACCCAGTACTTC. Translation gives CASSLQGWETQYF. The chain joins TRBV5-6 to TRBJ2-5; D is perhaps TRBD1 (6 bases). The CDR3 sequence is 13 residues long. Between the trimmed V and J ends, which lost 4 bases and 5 bases, there was a span of 12 bases. Germline CDR1 is SGHDT and CDR2 is YYEEEE.

The genes are TRBV4-1 and TRBJ2-2, with TRBD2 identical over 12 bases. Trimming removed 0 bases from V and 0 bases from J; junction bases left unmatched: 5. The germline V gene encodes CDR1 MGHRA and CDR2 YSYEKL. The CDR3 sequence is 19 residues long. CDR3 in amino acids: CASSQDPTSGRTNTGELFF. The CDR3 nucleotides are TGCGCCAGCAGCCAAGATCCCACTAGCGGGAGGACGAACACCGGGGAGCTGTTTTTT.

The chain links TRBV19 to TRBJ1-2; possible D gene TRBD1, 6 bases. From germline, CDR1 is LNHDA and CDR2 SQIVND (reference sequence). V lost 8 bases to trimming and J lost 5 bases, with 9 bases between them. The CDR3 length is 11 residues. This chain's CDR3 is CASEGGYGYTF. The CDR3 coding sequence is TGTGCCAGTGAGGGGGGGTATGGCTACACCTTC.

The chain joins TRBV2 to TRBJ2-4, with D possibly being TRBD2 (5 bases). V lost 4 bases, J lost 0 bases, and 10 bases lay in between. The CDR3 covers 15 residues. The germline gives CDR1 SNHLY, CDR2 FYNNEI. Here the CDR3 reads CASSVSGLAKNIQYF. Written as DNA, the CDR3 is TGTGCCAGCAGTGTCAGCGGCCTAGCCAAAAACATTCAGTACTTC.

V gene TRBV7-6 combines with J gene TRBJ1-6; D is possibly TRBD1 (5 bases). Trimming removed 5 bases at V and 8 bases at J, with 10 bases between. Per the germline V gene, CDR1 is SGHVS and CDR2 is FNYEAQ. This CDR3 spans 13 amino acids. In nucleotides, the CDR3 is TGTGCCAGCAGCACTAAGACAGATTCACCCCTCCACTTT. Its translation: CASSTKTDSPLHF.

This clone was detected a few times. The rearrangement joins TRBV9 to TRBJ1-1; a possible D gene is TRBD1 (6 bases). The CDR3 length is 14 residues. The ends were cut back, 0 bases at V and 4 bases at J, with 10 bases in the middle. Looked up from germline, CDR1 is SGDLS and CDR2 is YYNGEE. The DNA of the CDR3 is TGTGCCAGCAGCGTAGAGGGGGAGGGCACTGAAGCTTTCTTT. Translating it yields CASSVEGEGTEAFF.

The rearrangement uses TRBV4-1 and TRBJ2-1, with D maybe TRBD2 (5 bases). The ends were cut back, 1 base at V and 0 bases at J, with 10 bases in the middle. Per germline, CDR1 MGHRA and CDR2 YSYEKL. The CDR3 extends over 16 amino acids. This CDR3 reads CASSQGQRSSYNEQFF. For the CDR3, the DNA is TGCGCCAGCAGCCAAGGGCAGCGGAGCTCCTACAATGAGCAGTTCTTC.